This T cell receptor beta chain was obtained from a study of tumor and adjacent non-tumor tissue in lung cancer. Study overall: The patients, 9 to 11 men and four to six women, were about 30 to 76 with stage I to III disease. On average, productive TCRbeta reads reached about 4.17 million per sample. Study observations and caveats: Compared with tumor, normal lung showed significantly lower TCR diversity. Tumor TCR diversity, when higher, was linked to shorter survival.

The CDR3 extends over 15 amino acids. Per germline, CDR1 MDHEN and CDR2 SYDVKM. The template was RNA from unsorted bulk tissue. More than 3 cm separated this lung sample from the edge of the tumor. As to this clonotype: Antigen specificity is unknown. Relative to the germline gene, one junction end is altered; a read error may explain this.

The library came from three nested PCR rounds adapted from ARM-PCR protocols. TCRdb ran MiXCR on the multiplex PCR reads and lists one entry per CDR3 protein. This table holds 60,000 to 90,000 distinct CDR3 sequences, around 70% found once. The chain is built from TRBV28 and TRBJ2-7, with 9 nucleotides matching TRBD2. Source material: distant non-tumor lung tissue. The clonotype comes from a woman aged 45-59 years with non-small cell lung cancer. CDR3 nucleotides: TGTACCAGCAGTTTCTTTAGCGGGAGATCCTACGATCAGTACTTC. Its protein is CTSSFFSGRSYDQYF.